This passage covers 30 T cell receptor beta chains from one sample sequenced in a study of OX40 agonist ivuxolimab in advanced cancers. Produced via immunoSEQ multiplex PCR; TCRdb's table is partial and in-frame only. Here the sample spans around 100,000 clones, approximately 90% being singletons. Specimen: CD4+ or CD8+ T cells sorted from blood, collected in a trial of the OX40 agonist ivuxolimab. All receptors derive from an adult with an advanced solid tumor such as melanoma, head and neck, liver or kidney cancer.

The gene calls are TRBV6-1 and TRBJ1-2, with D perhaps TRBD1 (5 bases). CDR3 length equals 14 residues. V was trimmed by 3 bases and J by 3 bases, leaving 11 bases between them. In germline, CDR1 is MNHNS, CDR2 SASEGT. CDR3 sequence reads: CASSEAGGDYGYTF. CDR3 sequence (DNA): TGTGCCAGCAGTGAGGCCGGGGGGGACTATGGCTACACCTTC.

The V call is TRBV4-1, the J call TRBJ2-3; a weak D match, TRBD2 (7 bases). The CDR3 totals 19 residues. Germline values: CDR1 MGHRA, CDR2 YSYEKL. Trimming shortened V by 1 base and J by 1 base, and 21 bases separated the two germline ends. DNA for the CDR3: TGCGCCAGCAGCCAAGTCGACGGGGGCGGGGGCGGCGGCACAGATACGCAGTATTTT. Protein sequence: CASSQVDGGGGGGTDTQYF.

The CDR3 nucleotides are TGTGCCAGCAGTGTCGGGACAGGGGGCGCCGGTGTAAAACTGTTTTTT. Translating gives CASSVGTGGAGVKLFF. The chain joins TRBV27 to TRBJ1-4; 12 nucleotides agree with TRBD1. Germline CDR1 MNHEY, CDR2 SMNVEV (reference sequence). CDR3 size: 16 residues. Trimming at V came to 5 bases and at J to 10 bases, leaving 11 bases not matched to a gene. The full variable domain, in which reference TRBV27 and TRBJ1-4 provide the parts outside the CDR3, is EAQVTQNPRYLITVTGKKLTVTCSQNMNHEYMSWYRQDPGLGLRQIYYSMNVEVTDKGDVPEGYKVSRKEKRNFPLILESPSPNQTSLYFCASSVGTGGAGVKLFFGSGTQLSVL.

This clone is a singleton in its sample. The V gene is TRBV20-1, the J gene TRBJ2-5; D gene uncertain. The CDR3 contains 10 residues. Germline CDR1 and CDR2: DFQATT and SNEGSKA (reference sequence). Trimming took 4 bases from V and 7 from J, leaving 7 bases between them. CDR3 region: CSAKAGTQYF. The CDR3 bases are TGCAGTGCTAAGGCCGGGACCCAGTACTTC.

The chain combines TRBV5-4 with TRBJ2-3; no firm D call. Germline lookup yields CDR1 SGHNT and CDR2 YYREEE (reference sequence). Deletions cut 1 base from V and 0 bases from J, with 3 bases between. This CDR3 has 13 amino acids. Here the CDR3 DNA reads TGTGCCAGCAGCTTGTCTAGCACAGATACGCAGTATTTT. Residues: CASSLSSTDTQYF.

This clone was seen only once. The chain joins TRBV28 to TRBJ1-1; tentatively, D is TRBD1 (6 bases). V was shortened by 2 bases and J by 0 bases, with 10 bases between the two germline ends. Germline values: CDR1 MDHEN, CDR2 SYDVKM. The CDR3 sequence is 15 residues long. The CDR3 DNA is TGTGCCAGCAGTTTAACAGGGTTATTGAACACTGAAGCTTTCTTT. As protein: CASSLTGLLNTEAFF.

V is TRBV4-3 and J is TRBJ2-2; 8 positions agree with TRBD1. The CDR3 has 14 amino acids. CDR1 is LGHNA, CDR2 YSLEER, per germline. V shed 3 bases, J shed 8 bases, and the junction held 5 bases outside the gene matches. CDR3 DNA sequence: TGCGCCAGCAGCCAGGGACAGGCCACGGGGGAGCTGTTTTTT. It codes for CASSQGQATGELFF.

The CDR3 here is CASSDFLKGSYNEQFF. In DNA, the CDR3 is TGTGCCAGCAGTGATTTTTTAAAAGGGTCCTACAATGAGCAGTTCTTC. V usage is TRBV25-1 and J usage is TRBJ2-1; D is ambiguous. Germline CDR1 MGHDK, CDR2 SYGVNS. V was pared by 3 bases and J by 1 base, with 13 bases between. This CDR3 has 16 residues.

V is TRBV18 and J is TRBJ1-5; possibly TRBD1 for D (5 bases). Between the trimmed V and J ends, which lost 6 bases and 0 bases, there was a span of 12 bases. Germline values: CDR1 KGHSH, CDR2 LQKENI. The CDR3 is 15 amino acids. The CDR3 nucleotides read TGTGCCAGCTCTAACAGGAGTTATAGCAATCAGCCCCAGCATTTT. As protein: CASSNRSYSNQPQHF.

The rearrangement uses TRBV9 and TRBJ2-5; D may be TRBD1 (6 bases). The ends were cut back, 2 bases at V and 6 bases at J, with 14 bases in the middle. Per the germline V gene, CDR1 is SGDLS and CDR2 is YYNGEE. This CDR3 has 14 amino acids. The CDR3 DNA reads TGTGCCAGCAGCGTGATGGGGGCTGGAAAGACCCAGTACTTC. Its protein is CASSVMGAGKTQYF.

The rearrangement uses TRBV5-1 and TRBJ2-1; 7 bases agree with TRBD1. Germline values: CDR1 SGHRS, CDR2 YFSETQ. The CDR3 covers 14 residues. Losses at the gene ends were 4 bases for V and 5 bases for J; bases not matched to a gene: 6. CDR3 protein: CASSPGTVHNEQFF. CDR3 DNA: TGCGCCAGCAGCCCCGGGACAGTCCACAATGAGCAGTTCTTC.

The CDR3 spells CATSREGNRGFDQPQHF. In DNA, the CDR3 is TGTGCCACCAGCAGAGAAGGTAACAGGGGATTTGATCAGCCCCAGCATTTT. This chain joins TRBV15 and TRBJ1-5, with 7 bases fitting TRBD1. CDR3 length equals 17 residues. The germline V gene encodes CDR1 LNHNV and CDR2 YYDKDF (reference sequence). Trimming removed 0 bases from V and 5 bases from J; junction bases left unmatched: 10. Filled out from reference TRBV15 and TRBJ1-5, the complete variable domain reads DAMVIQNPRYQVTQFGKPVTLSCSQTLNHNVMYWYQQKSSQAPKLLFHYYDKDFNNEADTPDNFQSRRPNTSFCFLDIRSPGLGDTAMYLCATSREGNRGFDQPQHFGDGTRLSIL.

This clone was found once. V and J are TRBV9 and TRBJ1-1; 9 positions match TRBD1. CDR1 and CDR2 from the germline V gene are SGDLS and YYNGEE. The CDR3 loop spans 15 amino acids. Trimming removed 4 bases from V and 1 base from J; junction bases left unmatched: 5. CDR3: CASSPEDRGNTEAFF. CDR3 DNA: TGTGCCAGCAGCCCAGAGGACAGGGGGAACACTGAAGCTTTCTTT.

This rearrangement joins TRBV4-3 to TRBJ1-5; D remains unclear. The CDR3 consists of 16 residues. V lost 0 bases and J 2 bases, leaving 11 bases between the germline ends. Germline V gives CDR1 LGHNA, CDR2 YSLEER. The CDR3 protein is CASSQDYNRRNQPQHF. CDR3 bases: TGCGCCAGCAGCCAAGATTATAACAGACGCAATCAGCCCCAGCATTTT.

For the CDR3, the DNA is TGTGCCAGCAGCCCAGGGGGGGCTCGCCAAGAGACCCAGTACTTC. Translated, it gives CASSPGGARQETQYF. This chain connects TRBV28 to TRBJ2-5; D possibly matches TRBD1 or TRBD2 (7 bases each). V was pared by 6 bases and J by 1 base, with 15 bases between. The germline gives CDR1 MDHEN, CDR2 SYDVKM. The CDR3 spans 15 residues. The full variable domain, rest sourced from reference TRBV28 and TRBJ2-5, is DVKVTQSSRYLVKRTGEKVFLECVQDMDHENMFWYRQDPGLGLRLIYFSYDVKMKEKGDIPEGYSVSREKKERFSLILESASTNQTSMYLCASSPGGARQETQYFGPGTRLLVL.

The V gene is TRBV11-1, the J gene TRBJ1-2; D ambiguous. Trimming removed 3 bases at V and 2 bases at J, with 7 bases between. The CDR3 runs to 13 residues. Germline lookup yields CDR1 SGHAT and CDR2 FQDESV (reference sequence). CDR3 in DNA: TGTGCCAGCAGCTTCAACAGAAACTATGGCTACACCTTC. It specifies CASSFNRNYGYTF.

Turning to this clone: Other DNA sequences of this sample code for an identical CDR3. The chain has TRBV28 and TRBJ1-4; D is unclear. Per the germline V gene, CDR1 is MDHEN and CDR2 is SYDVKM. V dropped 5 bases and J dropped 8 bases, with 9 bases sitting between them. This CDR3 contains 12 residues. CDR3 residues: CASSPPGEKLFF. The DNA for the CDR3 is TGTGCCAGCAGTCCACCGGGGGAAAAACTGTTTTTT.

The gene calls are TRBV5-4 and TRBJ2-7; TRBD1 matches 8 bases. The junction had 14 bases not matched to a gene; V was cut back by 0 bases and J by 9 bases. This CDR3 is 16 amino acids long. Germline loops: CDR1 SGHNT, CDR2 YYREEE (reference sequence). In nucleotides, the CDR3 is TGTGCCAGCAGCTTGGGGTCCGCTCAGGGGGCGCGAGGGCAGTACTTC. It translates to CASSLGSAQGARGQYF.

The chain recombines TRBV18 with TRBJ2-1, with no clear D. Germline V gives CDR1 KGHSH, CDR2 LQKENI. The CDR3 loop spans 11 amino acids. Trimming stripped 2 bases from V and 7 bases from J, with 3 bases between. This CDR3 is CASSPSNEQFF. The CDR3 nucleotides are TGTGCCAGCTCACCATCTAATGAGCAGTTCTTC.

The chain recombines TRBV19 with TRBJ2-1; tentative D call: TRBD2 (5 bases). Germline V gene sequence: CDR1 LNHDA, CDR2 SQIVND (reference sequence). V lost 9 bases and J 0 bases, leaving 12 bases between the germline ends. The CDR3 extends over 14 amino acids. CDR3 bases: TGTGCCAGCCGGGGTCTCAGCTCCTACAATGAGCAGTTCTTC. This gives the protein CASRGLSSYNEQFF.

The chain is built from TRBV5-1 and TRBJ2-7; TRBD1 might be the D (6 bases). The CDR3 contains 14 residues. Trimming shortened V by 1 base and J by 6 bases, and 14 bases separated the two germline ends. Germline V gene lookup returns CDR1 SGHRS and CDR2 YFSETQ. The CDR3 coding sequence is TGCGCCAGCAGCTTGAAGGGACAAATTTCCGAGCAGTACTTC. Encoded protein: CASSLKGQISEQYF. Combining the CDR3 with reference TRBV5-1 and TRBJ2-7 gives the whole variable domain KAGVTQTPRYLIKTRGQQVTLSCSPISGHRSVSWYQQTPGQGLQFLFEYFSETQRNKGNFPGRFSGRQFSNSRSEMNVSTLELGDSALYLCASSLKGQISEQYFGPGTRLTVT.

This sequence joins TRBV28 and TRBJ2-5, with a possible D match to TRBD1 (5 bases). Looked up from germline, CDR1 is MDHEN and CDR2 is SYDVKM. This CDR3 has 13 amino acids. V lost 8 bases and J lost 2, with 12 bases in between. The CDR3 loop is CASQRTRQETQYF. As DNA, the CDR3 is TGTGCCAGCCAAAGGACACGACAAGAGACCCAGTACTTC. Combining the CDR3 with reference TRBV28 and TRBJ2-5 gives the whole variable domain DVKVTQSSRYLVKRTGEKVFLECVQDMDHENMFWYRQDPGLGLRLIYFSYDVKMKEKGDIPEGYSVSREKKERFSLILESASTNQTSMYLCASQRTRQETQYFGPGTRLLVL.

The DNA for the CDR3 is TGTGCCAGCAGCTCGGGGACGGGGATTAGCACAGATACGCAGTATTTT. Residues: CASSSGTGISTDTQYF. The chain recombines TRBV7-2 with TRBJ2-3, with D tentatively TRBD1 or TRBD2 (5 bases each). Trimming stripped 4 bases from V and 0 bases from J, with 14 bases between. This CDR3 has 16 residues. Germline V lookup: CDR1 SGHTA, CDR2 FQGNSA. The full variable domain, in which reference TRBV7-2 and TRBJ2-3 provide the parts outside the CDR3, is GAGVSQSPSNKVTEKGKDVELRCDPISGHTALYWYRQSLGQGLEFLIYFQGNSAPDKSGLPSDRFSAERTGGSVSTLTIQRTQQEDSAVYLCASSSGTGISTDTQYFGPGTRLTVL.

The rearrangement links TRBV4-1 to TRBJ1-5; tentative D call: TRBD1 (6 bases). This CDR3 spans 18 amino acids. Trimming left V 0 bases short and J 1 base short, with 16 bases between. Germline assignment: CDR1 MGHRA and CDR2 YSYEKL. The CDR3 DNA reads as TGCGCCAGCAGCCAAGATTGGGGGGCAGGGGCGAGCAATCAGCCCCAGCATTTT. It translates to CASSQDWGAGASNQPQHF.

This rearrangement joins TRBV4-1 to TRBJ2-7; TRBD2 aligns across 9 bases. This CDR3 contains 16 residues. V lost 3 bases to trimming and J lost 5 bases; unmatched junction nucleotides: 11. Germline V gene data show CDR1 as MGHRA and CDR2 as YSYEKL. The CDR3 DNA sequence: TGCGCCAGCAGCCAGGCACTAGGCGGGAGGGCCGACGAGCAGTACTTC. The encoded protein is CASSQALGGRADEQYF.

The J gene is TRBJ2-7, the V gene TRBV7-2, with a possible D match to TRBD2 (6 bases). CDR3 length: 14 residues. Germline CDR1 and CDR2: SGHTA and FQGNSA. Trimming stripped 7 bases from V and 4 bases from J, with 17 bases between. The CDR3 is CASKKGGLFYEQYF. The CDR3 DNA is TGTGCCAGCAAAAAGGGAGGACTATTTTACGAGCAGTACTTC.

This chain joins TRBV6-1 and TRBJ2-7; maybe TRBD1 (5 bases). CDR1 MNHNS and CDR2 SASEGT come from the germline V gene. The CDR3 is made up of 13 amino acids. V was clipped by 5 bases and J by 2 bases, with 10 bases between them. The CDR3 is CASSTTDTYEQYF. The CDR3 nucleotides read TGTGCCAGCAGTACTACGGACACCTACGAGCAGTACTTC.

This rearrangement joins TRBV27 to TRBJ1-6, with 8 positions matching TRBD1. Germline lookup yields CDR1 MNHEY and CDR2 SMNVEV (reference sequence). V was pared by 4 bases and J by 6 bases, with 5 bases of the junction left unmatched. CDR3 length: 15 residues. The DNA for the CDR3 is TGTGCCAGCAGTTGGGACAGGCTGCTTAATTCACCCCTCCACTTT. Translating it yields CASSWDRLLNSPLHF.

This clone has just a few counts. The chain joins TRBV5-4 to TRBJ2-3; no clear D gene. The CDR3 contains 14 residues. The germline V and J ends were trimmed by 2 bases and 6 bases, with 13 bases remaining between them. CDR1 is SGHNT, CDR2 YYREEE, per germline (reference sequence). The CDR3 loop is CASSFSGGPDTQYF. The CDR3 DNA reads TGTGCCAGCAGCTTCTCCGGTGGTCCGGATACGCAGTATTTT.

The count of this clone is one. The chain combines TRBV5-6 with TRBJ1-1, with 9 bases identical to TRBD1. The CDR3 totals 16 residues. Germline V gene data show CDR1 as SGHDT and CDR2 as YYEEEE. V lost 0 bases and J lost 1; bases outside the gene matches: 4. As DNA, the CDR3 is TGTGCCAGCAGCTTGGGGGGACAGGGAAAGAACACTGAAGCTTTCTTT. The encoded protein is CASSLGGQGKNTEAFF.